What follows are 30 T cell receptor beta chains derived from one specimen sequenced in a study of blood T cells in healthy people across ages. Alongside a J-beta primer mix, a sample-barcoded 5' primer served in a second PCR lasting roughly 7 to 12 cycles. TCRdb reprocessed the 5' RACE reads with MiXCR, giving one entry per CDR3 protein. The sample contains about 1.4 million distinct CDR3 sequences, roughly 60% of which appear only once. Sequenced sample: blood. All receptors come from a man between 18 and 35 years old in good health.

This clonotype was counted a few times. This sequence joins TRBV5-1 and TRBJ2-3; 9 positions agree with TRBD1. The CDR3 extends over 16 amino acids. Looked up from germline, CDR1 is SGHRS and CDR2 is YFSETQ. With 2 bases clipped from V and 0 bases from J, the junction kept 4 bases outside the gene matches. The CDR3 loop reads CASSFGTGSSTDTQYF. The CDR3 nucleotides are TGCGCCAGCAGCTTTGGGACAGGGTCCAGCACAGATACGCAGTATTTT.

Here the CDR3 reads CASSYNLGGSLAKNIQYF. CDR3 DNA: TGTGCCAGCAGTTACAACTTGGGCGGCTCCTTAGCCAAAAACATTCAGTACTTC. This chain connects TRBV6-7 to TRBJ2-4; D not resolved. TRBV6-7 qualifies as an ORF whose function is uncertain. The CDR3 covers 18 residues. V lost 2 bases to trimming and J lost 0 bases, with 17 bases between them.

The rearrangement links TRBV29-1 to TRBJ2-1; 8 bases align to TRBD2. The junction had 4 bases not matched to a gene; V was cut back by 4 bases and J by 8 bases. There are 12 residues in the CDR3. Germline V gene lookup returns CDR1 SQVTM and CDR2 ANQGSEA. CDR3 in DNA: TGCAGCGTTGCGATGACTAGCGATGAGCAGTTCTTC. This codes for CSVAMTSDEQFF.

The genes are TRBV28 and TRBJ1-5, with 11 bases aligning to TRBD1. This CDR3 has 18 amino acids. The trim removed 3 bases at V and 3 bases at J, leaving 10 bases unmatched. Germline V gives CDR1 MDHEN, CDR2 SYDVKM. CDR3 sequence (DNA): TGTGCCAGCAGTTTCCCTCCGGGACAGGGGGGGTCCAATCAGCCCCAGCATTTT. This translates into CASSFPPGQGGSNQPQHF.

CDR3 nucleotide sequence: TGTGCCAGCAGCCCGCAGGGGGCACAAAGCTCTGGGGCCAACGTCCTGACTTTC. Its protein product is CASSPQGAQSSGANVLTF. The V gene is TRBV3-1, the J gene TRBJ2-6, with 8 bases that match TRBD1. Germline CDR1 reads LGHDT; CDR2 reads YNNKEL (reference sequence). With 4 bases clipped from V and 0 bases from J, the junction kept 8 bases outside the gene matches. The CDR3 extends over 18 amino acids. Full variable domain (missing parts from reference TRBV3-1 and TRBJ2-6): DTAVSQTPKYLVTQMGNDKSIKCEQNLGHDTMYWYKQDSKKFLKIMFSYNNKELIINETVPNRFSPKSPDKAHLNLHINSLELGDSAVYFCASSPQGAQSSGANVLTFGAGSRLTVL.

The rearrangement links TRBV7-9 to TRBJ1-2; D is perhaps TRBD1 (6 bases). Trimming took off 5 bases at V and 4 bases at J, with 14 bases between the two ends. The CDR3 is made up of 14 amino acids. CDR1 and CDR2 from the germline V gene are SEHNR and FQNEAQ (reference sequence). In DNA, the CDR3 is TGTGCCAGCAGCGGCCAGGGGATCGGCTATGGCTACACCTTC. This codes for CASSGQGIGYGYTF.

The chain carries TRBV15 and TRBJ2-3; weak D call: TRBD1 (5 bases). Trimming pared 5 bases from V and 0 bases from J, leaving 15 bases between. Germline CDR1 reads LNHNV; CDR2 reads YYDKDF (reference sequence). This CDR3 is built from 16 residues. The CDR3 coding sequence is TGTGCCACCAGCCAAGACAGAGCCTCCAGCACAGATACGCAGTATTTT. Translated, it gives CATSQDRASSTDTQYF.

The chain has TRBV5-1 and TRBJ2-2; 7 nucleotides align to TRBD1. Germline CDR1 and CDR2: SGHRS and YFSETQ. The V gene end was trimmed by 7 bases and the J gene end by 4 bases; junction bases not matched to a gene: 22. This CDR3 has 19 amino acids. CDR3 loop: CASDEGNRGRLTATGELFF. The CDR3 bases are TGCGCCAGCGATGAGGGGAACAGGGGACGGTTGACTGCCACCGGGGAGCTGTTTTTT.

The chain couples TRBV20-1 to TRBJ2-1; D unresolved. V was trimmed by 0 bases and J by 5 bases, leaving 11 bases between them. Germline V lookup: CDR1 DFQATT, CDR2 SNEGSKA (reference sequence). This CDR3 region has 14 residues. The CDR3 sequence is CSARDYFSNNEQFF. CDR3 DNA: TGCAGTGCTAGAGATTATTTCTCAAACAATGAGCAGTTCTTC.

The CDR3 nucleotides are TGCAGTGCTAGAGACCCCAAGGACATTAACTATGGCTACACCTTC. Protein sequence: CSARDPKDINYGYTF. J is TRBJ1-2 and V is TRBV20-1; the D gene is possibly TRBD1 (5 bases). This CDR3 has 15 amino acids. Trimming removed 0 bases from V and 1 base from J, with 12 bases in between. Germline V gene data show CDR1 as DFQATT and CDR2 as SNEGSKA (reference sequence).

The chain uses TRBV5-1 and TRBJ2-5; D is possibly TRBD2 (6 bases). Per the germline V gene, CDR1 is SGHRS and CDR2 is YFSETQ. The CDR3 is made up of 14 amino acids. Trimming removed 2 bases from V and 5 bases from J, with 13 bases in between. DNA of the CDR3: TGCGCCAGCAGCTTATACTCGGGGGATGAGACCCAGTACTTC. Translation: CASSLYSGDETQYF.

The table lists this clonotype with a count of one. This chain connects TRBV5-1 to TRBJ2-2; tentative D call: TRBD1 (5 bases). The CDR3 spans 15 residues. Trimming removed 6 bases from V and 5 bases from J, with 17 bases in between. The germline V gene has CDR1 SGHRS and CDR2 YFSETQ. The CDR3 DNA sequence: TGCGCCAGCATGTCAACAGGCCCTAGGACCGGGGAGCTGTTTTTT. It specifies CASMSTGPRTGELFF.

The V gene is TRBV10-3, the J gene TRBJ1-2; D gene uncertain. Germline V gene lookup returns CDR1 ENHRY and CDR2 SYGVKD. V shed 4 bases and J shed 5 bases, with 11 bases lying between them. The CDR3 sequence is 13 residues long. The DNA for the CDR3 is TGTGCCATCAGTGGCCCCCATAGGTATGGCTACACCTTC. Translating gives CAISGPHRYGYTF.

This sequence joins TRBV21-1 and TRBJ2-7; the table's D gene call, TRBD1, was not cross checked with the DNA. TRBV21-1 is a pseudogene segment. The CDR3 totals 15 residues. CDR3 DNA: TGTGCCAGCAGCAAGAGGGACAGGGAGAGTAACGAGCAGTACTTC. Protein sequence: CASSKRDRESNEQYF.

This clonotype was counted a single time. V and J are TRBV7-8 and TRBJ2-7; 10 nucleotides align to TRBD2. The V segment lost 2 bases and the J segment 8 bases; nucleotides outside the gene matches: 6. Germline values: CDR1 SGHVS, CDR2 FQNEAQ. This CDR3 has 14 amino acids. The CDR3 DNA reads TGTGCCAGCAGCTTAACTAGCGGGGACTCACAGCAGTACTTC. The encoded protein is CASSLTSGDSQQYF.

This clonotype came up a few times. The V and J genes are TRBV21-1 and TRBJ2-6. TRBV21-1 is described as a pseudogene. The CDR3 has 15 amino acids. The DNA for the CDR3 is TGTGCCAGCAGCAAAAAGGCAGAACGGGCCAACGTCCTGACTTTC. Encoded protein: CASSKKAERANVLTF.

The rearrangement joins TRBV29-1 to TRBJ2-1; 8 bases map to TRBD2. The CDR3 has 18 residues. CDR1 SQVTM and CDR2 ANQGSEA come from the germline V gene. With V trimmed by 2 bases and J by 0 bases, 12 bases remained unmatched. CDR3 in amino acids: CSVELAGSSESSYNEQFF. For the CDR3, the DNA is TGCAGCGTTGAATTAGCGGGATCATCGGAAAGCTCCTACAATGAGCAGTTCTTC.

This CDR3 is CASSDPSPLHF. CDR3 nucleotides: TGCGCCAGCTCCGACCCTTCACCCCTCCACTTT. J is TRBJ1-6 and V is TRBV10-2; D gene ambiguous. The germline gives CDR1 WSHSY, CDR2 SAAADI. The CDR3 is 11 amino acids. Trimming took off 8 bases at V and 9 bases at J, with 8 bases between the two ends.

The chain is built from TRBV12-3 or TRBV12-4 and TRBJ2-7, with a weak D call TRBD1 (6 bases). There are 14 residues in the CDR3. V was pared by 7 bases and J by 2 bases, with 15 bases between. The CDR3 here is CASTLGRGPYEQYF. CDR3 bases: TGTGCCAGCACCCTAGGCAGGGGACCCTACGAGCAGTACTTC.

The chain is built from TRBV20-1 and TRBJ2-7, with 9 bases matching TRBD1. The J call is in doubt because the DNA end fits TRBJ2-5 better. CDR3 length: 14 amino acids. Germline V gene sequence: CDR1 DFQATT, CDR2 SNEGSKA (reference sequence). The CDR3 reads CSARNGTGKETQYF. CDR3 in DNA: TGCAGTGCGAGAAACGGGACAGGGAAGGAGACCCAGTACTTC.

This clonotype appeared a few times. This sequence joins TRBV29-1 and TRBJ2-6, with 7 nucleotides matching TRBD1. CDR1 SQVTM and CDR2 ANQGSEA come from the germline V gene. The length of the CDR3 is 16 residues. The trim removed 7 bases at V and 0 bases at J, leaving 9 bases unmatched. The CDR3 spells CSAQQGFNSGANVLTF. Here the CDR3 DNA reads TGCAGCGCACAACAGGGGTTCAACTCTGGGGCCAACGTCCTGACTTTC.

The chain carries TRBV5-1 and TRBJ2-7; D may be TRBD1 (6 bases). In germline, CDR1 is SGHRS, CDR2 YFSETQ. Between the trimmed V and J ends, which lost 4 bases and 7 bases, there was a span of 24 bases. The CDR3 is 16 amino acids. CDR3 amino acids: CASSDEPGHSNREQYF. The CDR3, as DNA: TGCGCCAGCAGCGACGAACCGGGACACTCGAATAGGGAGCAGTACTTC.

This clonotype was detected only a few times. The rearrangement uses TRBV29-1 and TRBJ2-1; a weak D match, TRBD2 (5 bases). Trimming left V 0 bases short and J 6 bases short, with 12 bases between. Looked up from germline, CDR1 is SQVTM and CDR2 is ANQGSEA. This CDR3 is built from 14 residues. The CDR3 DNA reads as TGCAGCGTTGAAGATCGGAGGCGTCGCAATGAGCAGTTCTTC. Translation gives CSVEDRRRRNEQFF.

V usage is TRBV28 and J usage is TRBJ1-6; perhaps TRBD1 as D (6 bases). V lost 6 bases and J 7 bases, leaving 19 bases between the germline ends. The CDR3 extends over 16 amino acids. CDR1 and CDR2 from the germline V gene are MDHEN and SYDVKM. Here the CDR3 reads CASRSQGGLSNSPLHF. As DNA, the CDR3 is TGTGCCAGCAGATCCCAAGGGGGACTTTCAAATTCACCCCTCCACTTT.

This clonotype was seen only a few times. J is TRBJ1-1 and V is TRBV3-1; D possibly corresponds to TRBD1 (5 bases). V lost 4 bases to trimming and J lost 7 bases, with 16 bases between them. Germline CDR1 LGHDT, CDR2 YNNKEL (reference sequence). This CDR3 contains 14 residues. DNA of the CDR3: TGTGCCAGCAGCCGGTACAACAGCCAGGGTGAAGCTTTCTTT. Its translation: CASSRYNSQGEAFF. The whole variable domain, filled in from reference TRBV3-1 and TRBJ1-1, reads DTAVSQTPKYLVTQMGNDKSIKCEQNLGHDTMYWYKQDSKKFLKIMFSYNNKELIINETVPNRFSPKSPDKAHLNLHINSLELGDSAVYFCASSRYNSQGEAFFGQGTRLTVV.

The chain combines TRBV29-1 with TRBJ2-7; unclear D gene. Trimming took off 5 bases at V and 4 bases at J, with 15 bases between the two ends. This CDR3 has 13 residues. The germline V gene encodes CDR1 SQVTM and CDR2 ANQGSEA. CDR3 DNA: TGCAGCGTTACAGAGTCCGGTGCATACGAGCAGTACTTC. Its translation: CSVTESGAYEQYF.

The V gene is TRBV27, the J gene TRBJ1-5; TRBD1 is a possible D gene (5 bases). This CDR3 comprises 16 residues. Trimming took 3 bases from V and 0 from J, leaving 12 bases between them. Germline CDR1 and CDR2: MNHEY and SMNVEV (reference sequence). The CDR3 region is CASSLGPRGSNQPQHF. The CDR3 DNA sequence: TGTGCCAGCAGTTTGGGACCCCGGGGTAGCAATCAGCCCCAGCATTTT.

This clonotype has more than one count but fewer than ten. The chain employs TRBV6-6 and TRBJ1-4, with D maybe TRBD1 (5 bases). The CDR3 has 14 residues. V gave up 6 bases and J gave up 0 bases, with 8 bases separating them. Germline V lookup: CDR1 MNHNY, CDR2 SVGAGI (reference sequence). The CDR3 bases are TGTGCCAGCAGCAGACAGTCAACTAATGAAAAACTGTTTTTT. Translated, it gives CASSRQSTNEKLFF.

The chain is built from TRBV3-1 and TRBJ2-2; D is undetermined. This CDR3 contains 12 residues. V was cut by 6 bases and J by 7 bases, with 9 bases left in between. CDR1 is LGHDT, CDR2 YNNKEL, per germline (reference sequence). In DNA, the CDR3 is TGTGCCAGCAGGCACTCCGGCGGGGAGCTGTTTTTT. It yields the protein CASRHSGGELFF.

The chain employs TRBV25-1 and TRBJ2-7; TRBD1 might be the D (6 bases). The CDR3 consists of 15 residues. Germline V gene data show CDR1 as MGHDK and CDR2 as SYGVNS. V was shortened by 1 base and J by 2 bases, with 12 bases between the two germline ends. This chain's CDR3 is CASSEFGGRAYEQYF. The CDR3 nucleotides read TGTGCCAGCAGTGAATTTGGGGGCAGAGCCTACGAGCAGTACTTC.